This is a list of T cell receptor beta chains from one sample in a study of blood T cell repertoires in COVID-19. This table comes from immunoSEQ multiplex PCR, and its TCRdb copy is limited to in-frame clones, with some not included. The table includes 71,000 or so clones, about 86% detected once. The sample taken for sequencing was peripheral blood. Every receptor here comes from a man in his 70s with acute or convalescent COVID-19. CDR3s include the opening cysteine and the closing phenylalanine or tryptophan. The D gene is left open where the match is weak. The size entry is marked missing in some rows and otherwise reads once, few, many or a size class.

size,J,D,V,CDR3,DNA
once,TRBJ1-3,-,TRBV11-2,CASSLTTHGSGNTIYF,TGTGCCAGCAGCTTAACTACCCACGGCTCTGGAAACACCATATATTTT
-,TRBJ1-6,TRBD1,TRBV15,CATSPGTGFNSPLHF,TGTGCCACCAGCCCCGGGACAGGGTTTAATTCACCCCTCCACTTT
-,TRBJ1-1,TRBD1,TRBV7-9,CASSLGGQANTEAFF,TGTGCCAGCAGCTTAGGCGGACAGGCGAACACTGAAGCTTTCTTT
once,TRBJ2-1,-,TRBV10-3,CAISPTGDYYNEQFF,TGTGCCATCAGCCCCACAGGAGATTACTACAATGAGCAGTTCTTC
-,TRBJ1-4,-,TRBV7-2,CASSLGAAGNEKLFF,TGTGCCAGCAGCTTAGGGGCGGCAGGGAATGAAAAACTGTTTTTT
-,TRBJ1-2,-,TRBV12-3/TRBV12-4,CASSPDGDYGYTF,TGTGCCAGCAGTCCTGACGGAGACTATGGCTACACCTTC
few,TRBJ2-7,TRBD1,TRBV4-3,CASSQDGRTGFQYF,TGCGCCAGCAGCCAAGATGGAAGGACAGGGTTTCAGTACTTC
-,TRBJ2-3,-,TRBV24-1,CATSDNGASTDTQYF,TGTGCCACCAGTGATAATGGGGCTAGCACAGATACGCAGTATTTT
few,TRBJ1-2,-,TRBV29-1,CSVGGTAYGYTF,TGCAGCGTCGGCGGGACCGCCTATGGCTACACCTTC
-,TRBJ1-5,-,TRBV7-9,CASSLVRGVGNQPQHF,TGTGCCAGCAGCTTAGTACGAGGAGTTGGCAATCAGCCCCAGCATTTT
-,TRBJ2-2,TRBD1,TRBV19,CASTRGGTGINTGELFF,TGTGCCAGTACCCGGGGTGGGACAGGGATTAACACCGGGGAGCTGTTTTTT
-,TRBJ1-2,-,TRBV2,CASSEGGSHYGYTF,TGTGCCAGCAGTGAAGGGGGCAGCCACTATGGCTACACCTTC
-,TRBJ2-2,-,TRBV3-1/TRBV3-2,CASSQGGTNTGELFF,TGTGCCAGCAGCCAAGGCGGTACGAACACCGGGGAGCTGTTTTTT
-,TRBJ2-1,TRBD2,TRBV7-2,CASSPRTSGYNEQFF,TGTGCCAGCAGCCCTCGGACTAGCGGATACAATGAGCAGTTCTTC
-,TRBJ2-7,-,TRBV18,CASSEGGSSYEQYF,TGTGCCAGCTCAGAGGGGGGGTCCTCTTACGAGCAGTACTTC
-,TRBJ2-2,-,TRBV5-6,CASSSWGYTGELFF,TGTGCCAGCAGCTCCTGGGGCTACACCGGGGAGCTGTTTTTT
-,TRBJ1-1,-,TRBV28,CASIIGGMNTEAFF,TGTGCCAGCATTATAGGAGGGATGAACACTGAAGCTTTCTTT
few,TRBJ1-4,TRBD1,TRBV11-2,CASSLMSTGENEKLFF,TGTGCCAGCAGCTTGATGTCTACAGGGGAGAATGAAAAACTGTTTTTT
many,TRBJ2-1,TRBD1,TRBV6-5,CASSQGVGSNEQFF,TGTGCCAGCAGCCAGGGGGTTGGCTCCAATGAGCAGTTCTTC
-,TRBJ2-1,-,TRBV11-3,CASGASSYNEQFF,TGTGCCAGCGGGGCTTCTTCCTACAATGAGCAGTTCTTC
-,TRBJ2-1,-,TRBV24-1,CATSDSPEDRLFF,TGTGCCACCAGTGATTCTCCAGAGGACAGACTGTTCTTC
-,TRBJ1-1,TRBD1,TRBV5-1,CASSFSDRGSDYAEAFF,TGCGCCAGCAGCTTTTCGGACAGGGGTTCTGATTACGCTGAAGCTTTCTTT
-,TRBJ2-3,-,TRBV28,CASSAFQGSEEDTQYF,TGTGCCAGCAGTGCCTTCCAGGGGTCGGAGGAAGATACGCAGTATTTT
-,TRBJ2-7,TRBD2,TRBV15,CATSRPGLAGGPGNEQYF,TGTGCCACCAGCAGACCCGGACTAGCGGGAGGGCCGGGGAACGAGCAGTACTTC
-,TRBJ2-7,TRBD1,TRBV19,CASSTPGTANYEQYF,TGTGCCAGTAGTACCCCCGGGACAGCGAATTACGAGCAGTACTTC
-,TRBJ1-2,TRBD1,TRBV7-3,CASSQGQGNGYTF,TGTGCCAGCAGCCAGGGACAGGGGAATGGCTACACCTTC
-,TRBJ2-1,-,TRBV24-1,CATSDSGQYNEQFF,TGTGCCACCAGTGATTCAGGACAGTACAATGAGCAGTTCTTC
-,TRBJ1-4,TRBD1,TRBV9,CASSRMGQGAGEKLFF,TGTGCCAGCAGCCGGATGGGACAGGGGGCAGGGGAAAAACTGTTTTTT
-,TRBJ2-1,-,TRBV3-1/TRBV3-2,CASSHRPLRDRGMDEQFF,TGTGCCAGCAGCCACAGACCTCTCCGGGATCGGGGAATGGATGAGCAGTTCTTC
-,TRBJ2-1,-,TRBV7-9,CASSVTLAYNEQFF,TGTGCCAGCAGCGTCACACTAGCCTACAATGAGCAGTTCTTC
-,TRBJ2-7,-,TRBV2,CASSYYSEQYF,TGTGCCAGCAGTTATTACTCCGAGCAGTACTTC
-,TRBJ1-2,-,TRBV5-1,CASSLAITSYGYTF,TGCGCCAGCAGCTTGGCCATAACATCATATGGCTACACCTTC
-,TRBJ2-7,-,TRBV18,CASSRPAGESEQYF,TGTGCCAGCTCACGGCCAGCAGGGGAGTCCGAGCAGTACTTC
-,TRBJ1-2,TRBD1,TRBV19,CASSRAGGTNYGYTF,TGTGCCAGTAGTAGAGCAGGGGGGACGAACTATGGCTACACCTTC
-,TRBJ2-3,TRBD2,TRBV30,CAWSEGTSFSTDTQYF,TGTGCCTGGAGTGAGGGGACTAGCTTTAGCACAGATACGCAGTATTTT
few,TRBJ1-1,-,TRBV11-2,CASSLGLEGAVF,TGTGCCAGCAGCTTAGGTCTGGAAGGGGCAGTCTTT
once,TRBJ2-1,TRBD1,TRBV27,CASTPRDRGRNEQFF,TGTGCCAGCACCCCGAGGGACAGGGGGCGCAATGAGCAGTTCTTC
-,TRBJ2-2,TRBD2,TRBV6-1,CASSEPGLAGVTKNTGELFF,TGTGCCAGCAGTGAACCGGGACTAGCGGGAGTAACTAAGAACACCGGGGAGCTGTTTTTT
-,TRBJ2-7,-,TRBV5-5,CASSLAAGQRRDEQYF,TGTGCCAGCAGCTTGGCCGCGGGACAGCGGAGGGACGAGCAGTACTTC
few,TRBJ2-4,TRBD1,TRBV13,CASSRNDRANIQYF,TGTGCCAGCAGCCGTAATGACAGGGCTAACATTCAGTACTTC
-,TRBJ1-1,-,TRBV5-1,CASSVTRGTQGTEAFF,TGCGCCAGCAGCGTGACGCGAGGGACCCAGGGGACTGAAGCTTTCTTT
-,TRBJ1-3,-,TRBV3-1/TRBV3-2,CASSPDELAGNTIYF,TGTGCCAGCAGCCCTGACGAACTAGCTGGAAACACCATATATTTT
-,TRBJ2-7,TRBD1,TRBV9,CASSKAGGDYEQYF,TGTGCCAGCAGCAAAGCAGGGGGCGACTACGAGCAGTACTTC
once,TRBJ2-3,TRBD1,TRBV7-3,CASSPRGLSTDTQYF,TGTGCCAGCAGCCCGAGGGGGCTCAGCACAGATACGCAGTATTTT
-,TRBJ2-2,TRBD2,TRBV2,CASKNRGAGGIGELFF,TGTGCCAGCAAAAACCGTGGGGCGGGAGGTATCGGGGAGCTGTTTTTT
-,TRBJ1-4,-,TRBV19,CASTHRADEKLFF,TGTGCCAGTACCCACAGGGCAGACGAAAAACTGTTTTTT
once,TRBJ2-3,TRBD2,TRBV10-3,CASRTSGQSTSTDTQYF,TGTGCCAGCCGGACTAGCGGACAGAGTACTAGCACAGATACGCAGTATTTT